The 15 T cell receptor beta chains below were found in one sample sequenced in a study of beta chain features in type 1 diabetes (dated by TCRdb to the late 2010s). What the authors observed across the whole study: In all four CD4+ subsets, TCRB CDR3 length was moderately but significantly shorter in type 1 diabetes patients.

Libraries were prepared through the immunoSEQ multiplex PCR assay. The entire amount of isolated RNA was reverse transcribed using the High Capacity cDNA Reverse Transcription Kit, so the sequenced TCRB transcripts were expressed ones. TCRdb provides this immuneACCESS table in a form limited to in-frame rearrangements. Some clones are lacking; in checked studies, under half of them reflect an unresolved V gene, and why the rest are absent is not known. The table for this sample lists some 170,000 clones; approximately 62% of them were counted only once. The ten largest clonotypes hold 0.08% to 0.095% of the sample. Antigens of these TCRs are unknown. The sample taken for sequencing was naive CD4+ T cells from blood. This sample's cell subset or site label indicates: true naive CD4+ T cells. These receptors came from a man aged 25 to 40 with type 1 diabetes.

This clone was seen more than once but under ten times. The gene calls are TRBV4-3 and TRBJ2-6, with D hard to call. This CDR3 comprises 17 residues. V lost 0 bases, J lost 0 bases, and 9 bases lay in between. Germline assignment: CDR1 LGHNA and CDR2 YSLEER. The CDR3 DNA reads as TGCGCCAGCAGCCAAGAAGGAGTACGCTCTGGGGCCAACGTCCTGACTTTC. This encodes CASSQEGVRSGANVLTF.

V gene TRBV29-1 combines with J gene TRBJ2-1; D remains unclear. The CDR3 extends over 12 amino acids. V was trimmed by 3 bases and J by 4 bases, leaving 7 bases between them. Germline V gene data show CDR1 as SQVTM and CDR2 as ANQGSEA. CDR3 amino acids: CSVDLEYNEQFF. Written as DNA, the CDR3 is TGCAGCGTTGACTTGGAGTACAATGAGCAGTTCTTC.

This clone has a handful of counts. The CDR3 DNA reads as TGCAGCCCCATGGGCTCCTACAATGAGCAGTTCTTC. This gives the protein CSPMGSYNEQFF. V usage is TRBV29-1 and J usage is TRBJ2-1; D unresolved. Trimming took 8 bases from V and 0 from J, leaving 8 bases between them. This CDR3 region has 12 residues. CDR1 is SQVTM and CDR2 is ANQGSEA in the germline V gene.

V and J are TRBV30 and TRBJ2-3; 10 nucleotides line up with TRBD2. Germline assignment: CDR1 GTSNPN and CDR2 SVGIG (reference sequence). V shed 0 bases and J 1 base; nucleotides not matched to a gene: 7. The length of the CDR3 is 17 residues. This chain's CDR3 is CAWSVAGGRTRTDTQYF. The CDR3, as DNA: TGTGCCTGGAGTGTAGCGGGAGGGAGGACACGCACAGATACGCAGTATTTT.

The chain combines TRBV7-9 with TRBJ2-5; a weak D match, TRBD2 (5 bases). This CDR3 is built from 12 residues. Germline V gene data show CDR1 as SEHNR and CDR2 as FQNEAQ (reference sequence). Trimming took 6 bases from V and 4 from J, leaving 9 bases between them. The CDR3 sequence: CASSRGPETQYF. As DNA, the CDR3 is TGTGCCAGCAGTCGAGGGCCAGAGACCCAGTACTTC.

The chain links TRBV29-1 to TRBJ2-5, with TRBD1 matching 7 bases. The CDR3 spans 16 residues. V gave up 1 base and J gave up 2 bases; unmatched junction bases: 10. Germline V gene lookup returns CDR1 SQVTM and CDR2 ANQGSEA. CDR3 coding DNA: TGCAGCGTTGAAGTGTTGTGGGGACAGATACAAGAGACCCAGTACTTC. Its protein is CSVEVLWGQIQETQYF.

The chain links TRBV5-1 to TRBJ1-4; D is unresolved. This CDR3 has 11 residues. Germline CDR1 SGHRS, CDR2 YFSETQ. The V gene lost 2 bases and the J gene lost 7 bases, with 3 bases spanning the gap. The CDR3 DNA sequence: TGCGCCAGCAGCTTCGGTGAAAAACTGTTTTTT. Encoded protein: CASSFGEKLFF.

The CDR3, as DNA: TGTGCCAGCAGCCGGAGAGAGGGGGCGCTCCAAGAGACCCAGTACTTC. Its translation is CASSRREGALQETQYF. The rearrangement uses TRBV5-4 and TRBJ2-5; TRBD1 aligns across 7 bases. V lost 4 bases and J lost 1; bases outside the gene matches: 10. Germline values: CDR1 SGHNT, CDR2 YYREEE (reference sequence). This CDR3 has 16 residues.

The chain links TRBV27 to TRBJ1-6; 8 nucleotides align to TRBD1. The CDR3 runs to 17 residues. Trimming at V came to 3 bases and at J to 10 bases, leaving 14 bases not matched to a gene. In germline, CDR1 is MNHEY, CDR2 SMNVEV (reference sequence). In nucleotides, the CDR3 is TGTGCCAGCAGTTTTGATCAGGGGGCATTGTCGGGATCACCCCTCCACTTT. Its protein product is CASSFDQGALSGSPLHF.

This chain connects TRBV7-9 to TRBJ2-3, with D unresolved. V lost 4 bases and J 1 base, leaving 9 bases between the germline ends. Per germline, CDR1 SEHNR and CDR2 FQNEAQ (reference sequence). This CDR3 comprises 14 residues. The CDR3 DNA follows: TGTGCCAGCAGCTCCCGGTGGGGCACAGATACGCAGTATTTT. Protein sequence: CASSSRWGTDTQYF.

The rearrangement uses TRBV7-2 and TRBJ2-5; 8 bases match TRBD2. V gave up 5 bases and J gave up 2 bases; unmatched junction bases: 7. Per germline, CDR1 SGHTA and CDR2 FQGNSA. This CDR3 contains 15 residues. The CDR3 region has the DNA TGTGCCAGCAGCGTGCGGGGGGAACAACAAGAGACCCAGTACTTC. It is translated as CASSVRGEQQETQYF.

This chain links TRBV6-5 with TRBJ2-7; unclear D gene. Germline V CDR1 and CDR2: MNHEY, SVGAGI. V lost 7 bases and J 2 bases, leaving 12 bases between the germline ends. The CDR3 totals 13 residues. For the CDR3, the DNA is TGTGCCAGCACCAGCGACGTCACCTACGAGCAGTACTTC. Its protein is CASTSDVTYEQYF.

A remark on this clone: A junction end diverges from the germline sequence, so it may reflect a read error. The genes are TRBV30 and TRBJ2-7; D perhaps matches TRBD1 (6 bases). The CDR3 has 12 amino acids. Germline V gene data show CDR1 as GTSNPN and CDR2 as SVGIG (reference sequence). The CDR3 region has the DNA TGTGCCTGGAACCTTGGGACATCCCCACAGGACTTC. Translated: CAWNLGTSPQDF.

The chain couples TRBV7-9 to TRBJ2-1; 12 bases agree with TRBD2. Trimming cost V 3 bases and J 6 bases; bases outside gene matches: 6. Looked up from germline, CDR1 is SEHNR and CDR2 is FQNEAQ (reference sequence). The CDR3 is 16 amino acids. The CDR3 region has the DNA TGTGCCAGCAGCTTTGTAATGGGACTAGCGGGCAATGAGCAGTTCTTC. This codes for CASSFVMGLAGNEQFF.

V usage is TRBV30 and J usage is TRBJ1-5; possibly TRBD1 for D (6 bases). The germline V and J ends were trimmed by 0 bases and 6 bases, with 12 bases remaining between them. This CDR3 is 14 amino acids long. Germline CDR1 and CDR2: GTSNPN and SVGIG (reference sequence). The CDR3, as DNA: TGTGCCTGGAGTGTGGGACAAGCAGGTCAGCCCCAGCATTTT. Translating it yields CAWSVGQAGQPQHF. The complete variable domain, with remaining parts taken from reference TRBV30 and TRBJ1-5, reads SQTIHQWPATLVQPVGSPLSLECTVEGTSNPNLYWYRQAAGRGLQLLFYSVGIGQISSEVPQNLSASRPQDRQFILSSKKLLLSDSGFYLCAWSVGQAGQPQHFGDGTRLSIL.